The 20 T cell receptor beta chains below all came from one sample that was sequenced in a study of T-cell reconstitution after alpha-beta-depleted transplantation in children. Unique molecular identifiers tagged the TCRbeta library. TCRdb reprocessed the PCR reads with MiXCR, giving one entry per CDR3 protein. This sample yields 700,000 to 950,000 distinct CDR3 sequences, of which 16% are seen a single time; roughly 4.8% belongs to the top ten. Source: PBMCs, mostly from graft donor cells, taken 360 days after TCRalphabeta/CD19-depleted stem cell transplant. Source of these receptors: a male patient between 5 and 17 years old who had a stem cell transplant for acute lymphoblastic leukemia, so the T cells may come from the graft donor.

The sample holds a few counts of this clonotype. The chain recombines TRBV5-1 with TRBJ2-7; TRBD2 matches at 10 bases. CDR1 SGHRS and CDR2 YFSETQ come from the germline V gene. The CDR3 loop spans 15 amino acids. Germline trimming cut 6 bases from V and 0 bases from J; bases unmatched to any gene: 6. The CDR3 DNA reads TGCGCCAGCACCATAGCGGGAGGAGGCTCCTACGAGCAGTACTTC. This gives the protein CASTIAGGGSYEQYF.

In this sample, this clonotype turned up a few times. The chain has TRBV20-1 and TRBJ2-7, with 7 bases fitting TRBD2. Germline V gives CDR1 DFQATT, CDR2 SNEGSKA (reference sequence). The CDR3 sequence is 15 residues long. The junction had 8 bases not matched to a gene; V was cut back by 1 base and J by 2 bases. This chain's CDR3 is CSARVWGGSPYEQYF. Here the CDR3 DNA reads TGCAGTGCTAGAGTCTGGGGCGGGAGTCCCTACGAGCAGTACTTC.

V usage is TRBV5-1 and J usage is TRBJ2-1; 8 bases agree with TRBD1. Germline CDR1 SGHRS, CDR2 YFSETQ. V was clipped by 6 bases and J by 9 bases; unmatched bases: 8. The CDR3 has 13 residues. The CDR3 region has the DNA TGCGCCAGCAAGGACAGGGTAATGGTTGAGCAGTTCTTC. This codes for CASKDRVMVEQFF.

The chain couples TRBV25-1 to TRBJ2-2; 9 bases fit TRBD2. CDR1 is MGHDK and CDR2 is SYGVNS in the germline V gene. The CDR3 is 15 residues long. The junction had 5 bases not matched to a gene; V was cut back by 5 bases and J by 4 bases. This CDR3 is CASSKLAGITGELFF. Written as DNA, the CDR3 is TGTGCCAGCAGTAAACTAGCGGGTATCACCGGGGAGCTGTTTTTT.

At least ten counts were recorded for this clonotype. This sequence joins TRBV3-1 and TRBJ2-4, with D uncertain. Trimming stripped 1 base from V and 7 bases from J, with 5 bases between. Germline loops: CDR1 LGHDT, CDR2 YNNKEL (reference sequence). The CDR3 length is 12 residues. This CDR3 reads CASSQGQNIQYF. The CDR3 region has the DNA TGTGCCAGCAGCCAAGGGCAGAACATTCAGTACTTC.

This clonotype was seen a few times. V gene TRBV4-2 combines with J gene TRBJ1-1; D possibly corresponds to TRBD1 (5 bases). CDR1 is LGHNA and CDR2 is YNFKEQ in the germline V gene. Trimming shortened V by 4 bases and J by 5 bases, and 14 bases separated the two germline ends. CDR3 length: 14 amino acids. The CDR3 reads CASSPDLGGTEAFF. The CDR3, as DNA: TGTGCCAGCAGCCCGGACTTGGGGGGGACTGAAGCTTTCTTT.

This chain joins TRBV29-1 and TRBJ2-5, with 9 bases aligning to TRBD1. Unmatched junction bases numbered 4, after V lost 4 bases and J lost 1 base. The CDR3 spans 14 residues. Germline values: CDR1 SQVTM, CDR2 ANQGSEA. The CDR3, as DNA: TGCAGCGTTGTTAGACAGGGGGGCCAAGAGACCCAGTACTTC. It is translated as CSVVRQGGQETQYF. Full variable domain (rest looked up from reference TRBV29-1 and TRBJ2-5): SAVISQKPSRDICQRGTSLTIQCQVDSQVTMMFWYRQQPGQSLTLIATANQGSEATYESGFVIDKFPISRPNLTFSTLTVSNMSPEDSSIYLCSVVRQGGQETQYFGPGTRLLVL.

This clonotype occurred a few times. The gene calls are TRBV4-1 and TRBJ2-5; 10 nucleotides match TRBD2. The V and J ends lost 1 base and 5 bases, in that order; junction bases with no gene match: 4. Germline V gene data show CDR1 as MGHRA and CDR2 as YSYEKL. CDR3 length equals 15 residues. Here the CDR3 reads CASSQAGSGRETQYF. CDR3 in DNA: TGCGCCAGCAGCCAAGCTGGTAGCGGGAGGGAGACCCAGTACTTC.

This chain links TRBV20-1 with TRBJ1-2; D is perhaps TRBD1 (6 bases). The germline V gene encodes CDR1 DFQATT and CDR2 SNEGSKA (reference sequence). The CDR3 length is 11 residues. V dropped 6 bases and J dropped 8 bases, with 13 bases sitting between them. The CDR3 coding sequence is TGCAGTGCCCAAACAGGGATCGGCTACACCTTC. It specifies CSAQTGIGYTF.

The chain joins TRBV5-5 to TRBJ1-5; tentatively, D is TRBD1 (5 bases). Germline assignment: CDR1 SGHKS and CDR2 YYEKEE (reference sequence). The V gene lost 7 bases and the J gene lost 1 base, with 12 bases spanning the gap. The CDR3 has 14 residues. The CDR3 protein is CASAGGRSNQPQHF. CDR3 nucleotides: TGTGCCAGCGCTGGGGGGAGGAGCAATCAGCCCCAGCATTTT.

This chain joins TRBV9 and TRBJ1-1; the match to TRBD1 covers 7 bases. Germline CDR1 SGDLS, CDR2 YYNGEE. There are 16 residues in the CDR3. The junction had 8 bases not matched to a gene; V was cut back by 3 bases and J by 0 bases. CDR3 sequence: CASSAGQVSVNTEAFF. CDR3 nucleotides: TGTGCCAGCAGCGCAGGACAGGTGTCAGTGAACACTGAAGCTTTCTTT.

This clonotype turned up a few times. The rearrangement links TRBV7-9 to TRBJ2-7, with D perhaps given as TRBD1 or TRBD2 (6 bases each). Looked up from germline, CDR1 is SEHNR and CDR2 is FQNEAQ (reference sequence). The CDR3 consists of 14 residues. The V end was cut by 5 bases, the J end by 2 bases, with 13 bases between. This CDR3 reads CASSPGASAYEQYF. The CDR3 DNA sequence: TGTGCCAGCAGCCCGGGGGCCTCAGCCTACGAGCAGTACTTC.

V is TRBV19 and J is TRBJ1-1; D not certain. The CDR3 covers 12 residues. Germline CDR1 reads LNHDA; CDR2 reads SQIVND (reference sequence). The V and J ends lost 2 bases and 7 bases respectively, with 8 bases between them. The CDR3 coding sequence is TGTGCCAGTAGTATATCGGAGGGTGAAGCTTTCTTT. This encodes CASSISEGEAFF.

This clonotype has a handful of counts. The rearrangement links TRBV12-3 or TRBV12-4 to TRBJ1-2, with D perhaps matching TRBD1 (5 bases). This CDR3 is 14 amino acids long. V dropped 6 bases and J dropped 5 bases, with 16 bases sitting between them. The CDR3 here is CASSRTGQTYGYTF. The CDR3 region has the DNA TGTGCCAGCAGCCGAACGGGGCAAACATATGGCTACACCTTC.

This clonotype was seen more than once but under ten times. Here the CDR3 DNA reads TGTGCCAGCAGCCGGACTAGCGGGAGCTCTGGGGCCAACGTCCTGACTTTC. The encoded protein is CASSRTSGSSGANVLTF. V and J are TRBV7-9 and TRBJ2-6, with TRBD2 matching 13 bases. CDR3 length equals 17 residues. Germline V gene sequence: CDR1 SEHNR, CDR2 FQNEAQ (reference sequence). With V trimmed by 5 bases and J by 0 bases, 1 base remained unmatched.

This clonotype was seen a few times. The chain has TRBV11-2 and TRBJ2-2; 8 positions agree with TRBD2. The trim removed 3 bases at V and 2 bases at J, leaving 8 bases unmatched. Germline V gene sequence: CDR1 SGHAT, CDR2 FQNNGV. CDR3 length: 17 amino acids. The CDR3 spells CASSLSRLAGNTGELFF. CDR3 DNA sequence: TGTGCCAGCAGCTTGAGTCGGCTAGCGGGCAACACCGGGGAGCTGTTTTTT.

This clonotype was found many times. The chain links TRBV6-5 to TRBJ2-7; 7 bases match TRBD1. The germline CDR1 and CDR2 sequences are MNHEY and SVGAGI. The CDR3 loop spans 17 amino acids. Trimming cost V 4 bases and J 2 bases; bases outside gene matches: 14. The CDR3 loop reads CASSSALAGTAAYEQYF. As DNA, the CDR3 is TGTGCCAGCAGTTCCGCATTGGCCGGGACAGCCGCCTACGAGCAGTACTTC.

This clonotype was seen more than once but under ten times. The chain is built from TRBV10-3 and TRBJ1-3; D call uncertain. Germline CDR1 ENHRY, CDR2 SYGVKD. V shed 2 bases and J shed 0 bases, with 5 bases lying between them. The CDR3 runs 14 residues. As DNA, the CDR3 is TGTGCCATCAGTGAGGCCACCTCTGGAAACACCATATATTTT. It specifies CAISEATSGNTIYF.

This clonotype occurred many times. The V and J genes are TRBV20-1 and TRBJ2-2; the match to TRBD2 covers 7 bases. The CDR3 loop spans 14 amino acids. With 3 bases clipped from V and 1 base from J, the junction kept 2 bases outside the gene matches. Germline loops: CDR1 DFQATT, CDR2 SNEGSKA (reference sequence). The CDR3 nucleotides are TGCAGTGCTAGGGGAGGGCAGAACACCGGGGAGCTGTTTTTT. Protein sequence: CSARGGQNTGELFF.

There are a few counts of this clonotype. The V gene is TRBV14, the J gene TRBJ2-7, with D maybe TRBD1 (6 bases). Germline assignment: CDR1 SGHDN and CDR2 FVKESK. This CDR3 has 14 residues. With 3 bases removed from V and 0 bases from J, the gap between germline ends came to 9 bases. The CDR3 loop is CASSQQGISYEQYF. The CDR3 DNA follows: TGTGCCAGCAGCCAGCAGGGGATCTCCTACGAGCAGTACTTC.